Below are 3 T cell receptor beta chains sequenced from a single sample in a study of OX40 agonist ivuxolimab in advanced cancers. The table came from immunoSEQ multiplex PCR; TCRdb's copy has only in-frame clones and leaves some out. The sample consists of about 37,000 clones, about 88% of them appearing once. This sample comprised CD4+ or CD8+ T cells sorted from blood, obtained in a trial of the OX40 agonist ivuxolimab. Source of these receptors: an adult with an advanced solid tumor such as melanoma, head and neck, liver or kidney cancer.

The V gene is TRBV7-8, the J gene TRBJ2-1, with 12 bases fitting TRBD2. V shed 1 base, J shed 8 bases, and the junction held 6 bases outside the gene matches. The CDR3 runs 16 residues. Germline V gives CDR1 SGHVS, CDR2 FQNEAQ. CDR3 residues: CASSLGLAGGIYEQFF. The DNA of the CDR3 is TGTGCCAGCAGCTTAGGGCTAGCGGGGGGGATATATGAGCAGTTCTTC.

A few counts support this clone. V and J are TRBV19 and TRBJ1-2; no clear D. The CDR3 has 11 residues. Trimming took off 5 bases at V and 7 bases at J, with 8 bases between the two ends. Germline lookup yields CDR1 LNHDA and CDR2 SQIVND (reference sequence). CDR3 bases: TGTGCCAGTAGTCTAGGGCCTGGCTACACCTTC. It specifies CASSLGPGYTF.

CDR3 region: CASSPPSGRLLAEETQYF. In DNA, the CDR3 is TGTGCCAGCAGCCCACCCTCTGGGCGCCTGCTAGCGGAAGAGACCCAGTACTTC. V gene TRBV5-4 combines with J gene TRBJ2-5; 7 positions agree with TRBD2. Germline V gene sequence: CDR1 SGHNT, CDR2 YYREEE (reference sequence). This CDR3 comprises 18 residues. J was trimmed by 3 bases and V by 4 bases; bases with no gene match: 18.